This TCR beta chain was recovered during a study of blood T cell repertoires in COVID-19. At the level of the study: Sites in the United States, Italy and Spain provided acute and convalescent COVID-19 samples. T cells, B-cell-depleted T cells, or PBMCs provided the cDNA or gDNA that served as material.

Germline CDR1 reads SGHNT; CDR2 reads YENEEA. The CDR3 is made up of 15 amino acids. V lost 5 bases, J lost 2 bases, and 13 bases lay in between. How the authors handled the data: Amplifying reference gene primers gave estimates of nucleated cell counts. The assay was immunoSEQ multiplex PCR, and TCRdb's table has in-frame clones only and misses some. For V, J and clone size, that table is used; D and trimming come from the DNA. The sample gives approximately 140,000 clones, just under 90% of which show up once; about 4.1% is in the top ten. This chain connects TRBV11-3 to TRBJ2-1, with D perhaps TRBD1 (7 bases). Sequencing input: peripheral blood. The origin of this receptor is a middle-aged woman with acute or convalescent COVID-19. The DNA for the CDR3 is TGTGCCAGCAGCATCCAGGGGGGCCCCTACAATGAGCAGTTCTTC. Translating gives CASSIQGGPYNEQFF.